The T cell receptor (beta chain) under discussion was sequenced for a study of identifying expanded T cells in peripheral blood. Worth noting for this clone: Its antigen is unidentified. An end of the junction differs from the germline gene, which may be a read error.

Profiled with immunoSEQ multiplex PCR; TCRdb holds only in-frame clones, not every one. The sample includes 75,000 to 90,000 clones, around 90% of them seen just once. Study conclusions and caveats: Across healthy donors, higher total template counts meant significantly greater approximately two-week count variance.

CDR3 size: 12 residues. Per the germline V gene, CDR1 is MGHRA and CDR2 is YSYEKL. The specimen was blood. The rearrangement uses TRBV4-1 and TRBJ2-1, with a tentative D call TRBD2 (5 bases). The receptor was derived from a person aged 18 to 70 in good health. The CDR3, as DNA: TGCGCCAGCAGCCATGACGGACTGACGCAGCTCTTC. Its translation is CASSHDGLTQLF.